The 29 T cell receptor beta chains below all came from one sample that was sequenced in a study of response to subunit inactivated influenza vaccine. TCRdb re-called the RT-PCR reads through MiXCR, storing one row per CDR3 protein. This repertoire shows roughly 700,000 distinct CDR3 sequences, approximately 14% found once; its top ten account for approximately 10%. The source was PBMCs from blood, collected about 11 days after vaccination. The receptors derive from a man in his fifties or sixties who received an inactivated influenza vaccine.

J is TRBJ2-1 and V is TRBV12-3 or TRBV12-4, with 15 bases that match TRBD2. This CDR3 spans 15 amino acids. J was trimmed by 16 bases and V by 5 bases; bases with no gene match: 12. The CDR3 sequence: CASSTRGLAGGRKFF. The CDR3 DNA sequence: TGTGCCAGCAGTACCCGGGGACTAGCGGGGGGCCGGAAATTCTTC.

This clonotype was seen repeatedly, ten times or more. Germline and junction disagree at one end, which may indicate a read error. The chain links TRBV5-1 to TRBJ2-3; D is ambiguous. Looked up from germline, CDR1 is SGHRS and CDR2 is YFSETQ. The CDR3 is 14 residues long. The CDR3 here is CASSPRTSTDTQYF. The CDR3 DNA is TGTGCCAGCAGCCCCCGGACGAGCACAGATACGCAGTATTTT.

This clonotype came up many times. This chain uses TRBV20-1 with TRBJ1-1, with D uncertain. V lost 3 bases and J 7 bases, leaving 9 bases between the germline ends. The CDR3 is made up of 11 amino acids. The germline V gene encodes CDR1 DFQATT and CDR2 SNEGSKA (reference sequence). This CDR3 is CSASYISEAFF. CDR3 nucleotides: TGCAGTGCTAGTTATATAAGTGAAGCTTTCTTT.

V is TRBV29-1 and J is TRBJ2-4, with a weak D call TRBD1 (6 bases). Trimming removed 2 bases at V and 5 bases at J, with 10 bases between. Germline CDR1 and CDR2: SQVTM and ANQGSEA. The CDR3 length is 13 residues. CDR3 bases: TGCAGCGTTGAACGACAGGCCGAAAACATTCAGTACTTC. It yields the protein CSVERQAENIQYF.

This clonotype came up a few times. The chain couples TRBV7-2 to TRBJ2-3; D uncertain. Germline V gives CDR1 SGHTA, CDR2 FQGNSA. CDR3 length: 13 residues. Trimming stripped 10 bases from V and 5 bases from J, with 16 bases between. The CDR3 loop is CATQPYAVDTQYF. CDR3 bases: TGTGCCACCCAACCCTACGCGGTAGATACGCAGTATTTT.

The J gene is TRBJ2-5, the V gene TRBV7-6, with 10 nucleotides matching TRBD2. V was pared by 1 base and J by 2 bases, with 4 bases of the junction left unmatched. Germline-derived CDR1 and CDR2 are SGHVS and FNYEAQ. There are 16 residues in the CDR3. The CDR3 sequence: CASSLDRTSGQETQYF. CDR3 coding DNA: TGTGCCAGCAGCTTAGATAGGACTAGCGGACAAGAGACCCAGTACTTC.

This chain joins TRBV4-3 and TRBJ2-1; 11 nucleotides line up with TRBD2. This CDR3 comprises 13 residues. The ends lost 2 bases at V and 13 bases at J; junction bases unmatched: 4. Per the germline V gene, CDR1 is LGHNA and CDR2 is YSLEER. This CDR3 reads CASSQTSGRGQFF. The CDR3 DNA sequence: TGCGCCAGCAGCCAAACTAGCGGGAGAGGACAGTTCTTC.

This clonotype was seen more than once but under ten times. The V gene is TRBV7-8, the J gene TRBJ2-7; TRBD1 matches 10 bases. Germline lookup yields CDR1 SGHVS and CDR2 FQNEAQ. The CDR3 is 17 residues long. With V trimmed by 4 bases and J by 4 bases, 13 bases remained unmatched. The CDR3 DNA is TGTGCCAGCAGCTGGCACCGACAGGGGGCACGAGTATACGAGCAGTACTTC. Its protein is CASSWHRQGARVYEQYF.

This clonotype showed up just a few times. V is TRBV20-1 and J is TRBJ2-3; a weak D match, TRBD2 (5 bases). CDR1 and CDR2 (germline): DFQATT, SNEGSKA (reference sequence). The CDR3 has 15 residues. The V and J ends lost 6 bases and 0 bases respectively, with 16 bases between them. The CDR3 reads CSATRSGGSTDTQYF. The DNA for the CDR3 is TGCAGTGCCACCCGTTCTGGCGGGAGCACAGATACGCAGTATTTT.

This sequence joins TRBV10-3 and TRBJ2-4; 7 nucleotides line up with TRBD2. The junction had 7 bases not matched to a gene; V was cut back by 2 bases and J by 3 bases. This CDR3 has 16 amino acids. Per the germline V gene, CDR1 is ENHRY and CDR2 is SYGVKD. The DNA of the CDR3 is TGTGCCATCAGTGAGGCGCTAGCGGCCTACAAAAACATTCAGTACTTC. It specifies CAISEALAAYKNIQYF.

Only a few counts were recorded for this clonotype. J is TRBJ2-1 and V is TRBV7-3; TRBD2 aligns across 10 bases. V was clipped by 1 base and J by 7 bases; unmatched bases: 4. The CDR3 consists of 15 residues. Germline assignment: CDR1 SGHTA and CDR2 FQGTGA. The CDR3 is CASSLNSGGTNEQFF. The CDR3 DNA reads TGTGCCAGCAGCTTAAATAGCGGGGGGACGAATGAGCAGTTCTTC.

This clonotype was counted a few times. J is TRBJ2-7 and V is TRBV6-2 or TRBV6-3; 8 nucleotides agree with TRBD2. The CDR3 runs 14 residues. V lost 2 bases to trimming and J lost 7 bases; unmatched junction nucleotides: 7. Germline assignment: CDR1 MNHEY and CDR2 SVGEGT. CDR3 amino acids: CASSYRSGAGEQYF. CDR3 DNA sequence: TGTGCCAGCAGTTACCGTAGCGGGGCGGGGGAGCAGTACTTC.

The chain recombines TRBV28 with TRBJ2-3; the match to TRBD2 covers 10 bases. V trimming: 4 bases; J trimming: 3 bases; junction bases outside the gene matches: 10. This CDR3 is 17 amino acids long. Germline CDR1 reads MDHEN; CDR2 reads SYDVKM. The CDR3 reads CASSSISGTSATDTQYF. The DNA of the CDR3 is TGTGCCAGCAGTTCCATTAGCGGGACTAGCGCGACAGATACGCAGTATTTT. The complete variable domain, with remaining parts taken from reference TRBV28 and TRBJ2-3, reads DVKVTQSSRYLVKRTGEKVFLECVQDMDHENMFWYRQDPGLGLRLIYFSYDVKMKEKGDIPEGYSVSREKKERFSLILESASTNQTSMYLCASSSISGTSATDTQYFGPGTRLTVL.

The J gene is TRBJ1-2, the V gene TRBV3-1; weak D call: TRBD1 (5 bases). The CDR3 is 15 residues long. Deletions cut 0 bases from V and 0 bases from J, with 8 bases between. Germline CDR1 is LGHDT and CDR2 is YNNKEL (reference sequence). The CDR3 coding sequence is TGTGCCAGCAGCCAAGATAGGGGAGCTAACTATGGCTACACCTTC. Amino acids: CASSQDRGANYGYTF.

The chain couples TRBV3-1 to TRBJ2-3; D might be TRBD1 or TRBD2, each matching 5 bases. Between the trimmed V and J ends, which lost 8 bases and 2 bases, there was a span of 11 bases. Germline CDR1 is LGHDT and CDR2 is YNNKEL (reference sequence). CDR3 length: 13 residues. CDR3 loop: CASRGRPTDTQYF. Here the CDR3 DNA reads TGTGCCAGCCGGGGACGGCCCACAGATACGCAGTATTTT.

In its sample, this clonotype was seen many times. The V gene is TRBV5-6, the J gene TRBJ1-1; TRBD1 is a possible D gene (6 bases). The V gene lost 0 bases and the J gene lost 4 bases, with 10 bases spanning the gap. The CDR3 has 14 residues. Per germline, CDR1 SGHDT and CDR2 YYEEEE. The CDR3 here is CASSLARGGTEAFF. DNA of the CDR3: TGTGCCAGCAGCTTGGCCCGAGGGGGCACTGAAGCTTTCTTT.

This clonotype was observed at least ten times. This rearrangement joins TRBV12-3 or TRBV12-4 to TRBJ1-5; D ambiguous. The CDR3 extends over 15 amino acids. V was clipped by 5 bases and J by 2 bases, with 13 bases between them. CDR3 amino acids: CASSARVIGNQPQHF. The CDR3 DNA reads as TGTGCCAGCAGTGCCCGAGTAATTGGCAATCAGCCCCAGCATTTT.

V gene TRBV11-2 combines with J gene TRBJ2-5; no clear D gene. Germline lookup yields CDR1 SGHAT and CDR2 FQNNGV. This CDR3 is 16 amino acids long. Trimming shortened V by 7 bases and J by 4 bases, and 22 bases separated the two germline ends. CDR3 in DNA: TGTGCCAGCACCGCCAGCCTGAACAAGCTCGGAGAGACCCAGTACTTC. It codes for CASTASLNKLGETQYF. The full variable domain, its missing parts supplied by reference TRBV11-2 and TRBJ2-5, is EAGVAQSPRYKIIEKRQSVAFWCNPISGHATLYWYQQILGQGPKLLIQFQNNGVVDDSQLPKDRFSAERLKGVDSTLKIQPAKLEDSAVYLCASTASLNKLGETQYFGPGTRLLVL.

This chain joins TRBV2 and TRBJ2-7; D is unresolved. CDR3 length: 13 amino acids. In germline, CDR1 is SNHLY, CDR2 FYNNEI. With 5 bases removed from V and 3 bases from J, the gap between germline ends came to 11 bases. CDR3 residues: CASSQLQCYEQYF. The CDR3 DNA reads as TGTGCCAGCAGTCAGCTCCAGTGCTACGAGCAGTACTTC.

The rearrangement links TRBV11-3 to TRBJ2-1; 10 bases align to TRBD1. This CDR3 has 15 amino acids. CDR1 is SGHNT, CDR2 YENEEA, per germline. Trimming cost V 0 bases and J 8 bases; bases outside gene matches: 4. CDR3 sequence (DNA): TGTGCCAGCAGCTTAGAGGGACAGGGGTATCATGAGCAGTTCTTC. Translation gives CASSLEGQGYHEQFF. Full variable domain (missing parts from reference TRBV11-3 and TRBJ2-1): EAGVVQSPRYKIIEKKQPVAFWCNPISGHNTLYWYLQNLGQGPELLIRYENEEAVDDSQLPKDRFSAERLKGVDSTLKIQPAELGDSAVYLCASSLEGQGYHEQFFGPGTRLTVL.

The gene calls are TRBV20-1 and TRBJ2-7; possible D gene TRBD1, 6 bases. V dropped 5 bases and J dropped 6 bases, with 17 bases sitting between them. The CDR3 contains 13 residues. Germline loops: CDR1 DFQATT, CDR2 SNEGSKA (reference sequence). In DNA, the CDR3 is TGCAGTGCTCCCCCACGAGGGGGATTCGAGCAGTACTTC. Amino acids: CSAPPRGGFEQYF.

This clonotype was recorded a few times. The J gene is TRBJ2-2, the V gene TRBV20-1; 8 bases are a match to TRBD2. This CDR3 comprises 17 residues. Per germline, CDR1 DFQATT and CDR2 SNEGSKA (reference sequence). Losses at the gene ends were 5 bases for V and 0 bases for J; bases not matched to a gene: 11. The DNA for the CDR3 is TGCAGTGCTTCCCAACGGGGGGGACTAGCGAACACCGGGGAGCTGTTTTTT. Encoded protein: CSASQRGGLANTGELFF.

This clonotype was detected only a few times. The chain carries TRBV20-1 and TRBJ2-5, with 10 bases that match TRBD1. CDR1 and CDR2 (germline): DFQATT, SNEGSKA (reference sequence). J was trimmed by 5 bases and V by 0 bases; bases with no gene match: 6. This CDR3 spans 15 amino acids. CDR3 DNA sequence: TGCAGTGCTAGAGATGGGACAGGGGCTGGGGAGACCCAGTACTTC. Translated, it gives CSARDGTGAGETQYF.

This clonotype turned up a few times. The chain is built from TRBV6-1 and TRBJ1-6, with D uncertain. Trimming pared 5 bases from V and 7 bases from J, leaving 12 bases between. The germline CDR1 and CDR2 sequences are MNHNS and SASEGT. The CDR3 has 14 amino acids. CDR3 amino acids: CASSPHGTNSPLHF. CDR3 DNA sequence: TGTGCCAGCAGTCCACATGGAACGAATTCACCCCTCCACTTT.

The rearrangement links TRBV4-1 to TRBJ2-1; 8 bases match TRBD1. Germline values: CDR1 MGHRA, CDR2 YSYEKL. CDR3 size: 14 residues. V lost 3 bases, J lost 4 bases, and 2 bases stayed unmatched. CDR3 in DNA: TGCGCCAGCAGCCACGGGACAGGATACAATGAGCAGTTCTTC. Protein sequence: CASSHGTGYNEQFF.

This rearrangement joins TRBV5-1 to TRBJ1-5, with D possibly matching TRBD1 (6 bases). Germline V gives CDR1 SGHRS, CDR2 YFSETQ. The CDR3 has 15 amino acids. V shed 4 bases and J shed 4 bases, with 15 bases lying between them. The DNA for the CDR3 is TGCGCCAGCAGCCTGGAGGGGGTGTATAATCAGCCCCAGCATTTT. Translated: CASSLEGVYNQPQHF.

The chain uses TRBV14 and TRBJ2-3; 8 nucleotides align to TRBD1. The trim removed 5 bases at V and 2 bases at J, leaving 6 bases unmatched. This CDR3 has 15 residues. Germline CDR1 SGHDN, CDR2 FVKESK. CDR3 amino acids: CASSMGTGPTDTQYF. Written as DNA, the CDR3 is TGTGCCAGCAGCATGGGGACAGGCCCCACAGATACGCAGTATTTT. Using reference TRBV14 and TRBJ2-3 for the parts outside the CDR3, the full variable domain is EAGVTQFPSHSVIEKGQTVTLRCDPISGHDNLYWYRRVMGKEIKFLLHFVKESKQDESGMPNNRFLAERTGGTYSTLKVQPAELEDSGVYFCASSMGTGPTDTQYFGPGTRLTVL.

This chain connects TRBV7-2 to TRBJ2-7, with 8 bases matching TRBD1. The CDR3 has 14 residues. Germline CDR1 is SGHTA and CDR2 is FQGNSA. V was clipped by 5 bases and J by 5 bases; unmatched bases: 8. CDR3 in amino acids: CASSPGQASNEQYF. CDR3 DNA sequence: TGTGCCAGCAGCCCGGGACAGGCGAGCAACGAGCAGTACTTC.

This clonotype was picked up many times. This rearrangement joins TRBV20-1 to TRBJ1-6; D unclear. The CDR3 is 13 amino acids. Trimming stripped 2 bases from V and 4 bases from J, with 6 bases between. Germline CDR1 and CDR2: DFQATT and SNEGSKA (reference sequence). CDR3 residues: CSARTAYNSPLHF. The CDR3 region has the DNA TGCAGTGCTAGAACTGCTTATAATTCACCCCTCCACTTT.